This entry lists 15 T cell receptor beta chains sequenced from one sample in a study of shared clonotypes between healthy human individuals. Sequencing used immunoSEQ multiplex PCR; TCRdb keeps in-frame clones, though not all of them. This table has about 2 million clones, just under 95% appearing once. Naive CD8 cells were CD45RO-negative, positively selected for CCR7, excluding terminally differentiated effector memory CD45RA+ cells. Sequenced input: naive CD8+ T cells sorted from blood. Every receptor here comes from a man aged 18 to 29 in good health.

About this clone itself: This CDR3 is also generated by other DNA sequences in the sample. The chain uses TRBV19 and TRBJ2-7, with 7 bases that match TRBD1. With 6 bases clipped from V and 1 base from J, the junction kept 6 bases outside the gene matches. The CDR3 is 14 amino acids. Germline CDR1 reads LNHDA; CDR2 reads SQIVND (reference sequence). For the CDR3, the DNA is TGTGCCAGTAGCCGCGACAGGGAATCCTACGAGCAGTACTTC. Protein sequence: CASSRDRESYEQYF.

The genes are TRBV30 and TRBJ1-3; D gene ambiguous. CDR1 and CDR2 (germline): GTSNPN, SVGIG (reference sequence). The length of the CDR3 is 12 residues. Deletions cut 3 bases from V and 0 bases from J, with 3 bases between. This CDR3 is CAWRSSGNTIYF. CDR3 in DNA: TGTGCCTGGAGAAGCTCTGGAAACACCATATATTTT.

The chain joins TRBV28 to TRBJ2-3; D call uncertain. Per the germline V gene, CDR1 is MDHEN and CDR2 is SYDVKM. The CDR3 extends over 16 amino acids. V dropped 3 bases and J dropped 4 bases, with 17 bases sitting between them. CDR3: CASSFDRPIGADTQYF. The CDR3 DNA sequence: TGTGCCAGCAGTTTTGATAGGCCGATTGGGGCAGATACGCAGTATTTT.

V gene TRBV4-1 combines with J gene TRBJ2-7; TRBD2 might be the D (6 bases). Looked up from germline, CDR1 is MGHRA and CDR2 is YSYEKL. The ends were cut back, 0 bases at V and 6 bases at J, with 12 bases in the middle. CDR3 length equals 14 residues. CDR3 loop: CASSQENLGLEQYF. CDR3 in DNA: TGCGCCAGCAGCCAAGAAAATCTGGGACTCGAGCAGTACTTC.

The CDR3 DNA is TGTGCCAGCAGTGAAGGGTATCTCGCAGATACGCAGTATTTT. Its translation: CASSEGYLADTQYF. The rearrangement joins TRBV6-4 to TRBJ2-3, with D uncertain. This CDR3 spans 14 amino acids. From germline, CDR1 is MRHNA and CDR2 SNTAGT. The ends were cut back, 3 bases at V and 4 bases at J, with 11 bases in the middle.

The gene calls are TRBV13 and TRBJ2-5, with 9 bases identical to TRBD2. V shed 5 bases, J shed 2 bases, and the junction held 3 bases outside the gene matches. From germline, CDR1 is PRHDT and CDR2 FYEKMQ (reference sequence). This CDR3 comprises 14 residues. The CDR3 protein is CASSRSGGQETQYF. The DNA for the CDR3 is TGTGCCAGCAGCCGTAGCGGGGGACAAGAGACCCAGTACTTC.

This chain joins TRBV6-5 and TRBJ2-3; tentatively, D is TRBD2 (6 bases). V was pared by 7 bases and J by 2 bases, with 16 bases between. Germline assignment: CDR1 MNHEY and CDR2 SVGAGI. The CDR3 totals 15 residues. CDR3 coding DNA: TGTGCCAGCACCACCCTGGCGGGATCCACAGATACGCAGTATTTT. Translated: CASTTLAGSTDTQYF.

This clone was recorded once. Within the sample, other DNA sequences also encode this same CDR3. CDR3 bases: TGTGCCAGCTCCTTAGGGGGATCAGATACGCAGTATTTT. Protein product: CASSLGGSDTQYF. The chain recombines TRBV5-8 with TRBJ2-3; possible D gene TRBD1, 6 bases. The germline V and J ends were trimmed by 7 bases and 4 bases, with 13 bases remaining between them. Germline assignment: CDR1 SGHTS and CDR2 YDEGEE. There are 13 residues in the CDR3.

This chain joins TRBV4-1 and TRBJ2-1; the match to TRBD1 covers 8 bases. CDR3 size: 14 residues. Trimming cost V 5 bases and J 8 bases; bases outside gene matches: 8. Germline loops: CDR1 MGHRA, CDR2 YSYEKL. In nucleotides, the CDR3 is TGCGCCAGCAGCTTTCGGACAGGGTCCGATGAGCAGTTCTTC. Residues: CASSFRTGSDEQFF.

V usage is TRBV9 and J usage is TRBJ1-4; D unclear. Germline values: CDR1 SGDLS, CDR2 YYNGEE. The CDR3 runs to 16 residues. Deletions cut 0 bases from V and 3 bases from J, with 12 bases between. CDR3 in DNA: TGTGCCAGCAGCGTAGCTGAGACGTCAGCTAATGAAAAACTGTTTTTT. As protein: CASSVAETSANEKLFF.

This clone was observed a few times. The chain has TRBV9 and TRBJ2-2; 8 nucleotides align to TRBD2. The germline V gene has CDR1 SGDLS and CDR2 YYNGEE. Trimming cost V 2 bases and J 5 bases; bases outside gene matches: 5. The CDR3 consists of 15 residues. The CDR3 protein is CASSVTSVRTGELFF. CDR3 DNA sequence: TGTGCCAGCAGCGTGACTAGCGTGAGGACCGGGGAGCTGTTTTTT.

This rearrangement joins TRBV7-9 to TRBJ2-5, with TRBD2 matching over 7 bases. CDR3 length: 13 residues. The junction had 3 bases not matched to a gene; V was cut back by 3 bases and J by 5 bases. Germline loops: CDR1 SEHNR, CDR2 FQNEAQ (reference sequence). The CDR3 loop reads CASSLGTKETQYF. The CDR3 coding sequence is TGTGCCAGCAGCTTGGGGACTAAGGAGACCCAGTACTTC.

The V and J genes are TRBV11-2 and TRBJ2-7; no firm D call. The CDR3 totals 13 residues. V lost 7 bases to trimming and J lost 3 bases, with 13 bases between them. Looked up from germline, CDR1 is SGHAT and CDR2 is FQNNGV. The CDR3 sequence: CASTFGVGYEQYF. The CDR3 region has the DNA TGTGCCAGCACCTTCGGCGTGGGCTACGAGCAGTACTTC.

In DNA, the CDR3 is TGTGCCTGGAGCGGGGCCGGGGGCACTGAAGCTTTCTTT. This translates into CAWSGAGGTEAFF. The rearrangement uses TRBV30 and TRBJ1-1; possible D gene TRBD1, 5 bases. The V gene lost 3 bases and the J gene lost 4 bases, with 12 bases spanning the gap. This CDR3 contains 13 residues. Germline V gene sequence: CDR1 GTSNPN, CDR2 SVGIG (reference sequence).

The chain is built from TRBV5-6 and TRBJ2-2; 8 bases fit TRBD2. The V segment lost 2 bases and the J segment 7 bases; nucleotides outside the gene matches: 4. The CDR3 totals 14 residues. CDR1 and CDR2 from the germline V gene are SGHDT and YYEEEE. CDR3 region: CASSLAGDHGELFF. CDR3 sequence (DNA): TGTGCCAGCAGCTTAGCGGGAGATCACGGGGAGCTGTTTTTT.